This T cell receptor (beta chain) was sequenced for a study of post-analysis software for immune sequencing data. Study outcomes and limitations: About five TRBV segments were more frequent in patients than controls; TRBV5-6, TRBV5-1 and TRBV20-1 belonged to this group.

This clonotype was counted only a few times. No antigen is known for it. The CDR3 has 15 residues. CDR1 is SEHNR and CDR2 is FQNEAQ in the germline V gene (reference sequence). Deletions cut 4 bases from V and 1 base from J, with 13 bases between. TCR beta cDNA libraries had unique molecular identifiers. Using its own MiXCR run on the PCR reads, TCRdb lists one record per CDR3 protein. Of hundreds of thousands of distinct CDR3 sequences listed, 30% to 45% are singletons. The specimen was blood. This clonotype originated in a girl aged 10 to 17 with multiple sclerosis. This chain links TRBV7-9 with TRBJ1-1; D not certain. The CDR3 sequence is CASSSRLLGNTEAFF. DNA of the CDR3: TGTGCCAGCAGCTCGCGCCTTCTGGGGAACACTGAAGCTTTCTTT. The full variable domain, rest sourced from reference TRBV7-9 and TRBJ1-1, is DTGVSQNPRHKITKRGQNVTFRCDPISEHNRLYWYRQTLGQGPEFLTYFQNEAQLEKSRLLSDRFSAERPKGSFSTLEIQRTEQGDSAMYLCASSSRLLGNTEAFFGQGTRLTVV.